Following are 5 T cell receptor beta chains from one sample sequenced in a study of monozygotic twins with inflammatory bowel disease. TCRdb re-called the 5' RACE reads and gives one entry per CDR3 protein, without DNA. The sample includes about 300,000 distinct CDR3 sequences. The sample consisted of blood. These TCRs come from a human donor with ulcerative colitis or Crohn's disease, or a healthy co-twin of an affected twin (not recorded which).

V is TRBV28 and J is TRBJ2-3; TCRdb returns TRBD2, unconfirmable since there is no DNA. Looked up from germline, CDR1 is MDHEN and CDR2 is SYDVKM. The CDR3 is 17 residues long. The CDR3 loop reads CASIKMRGGRDADTQYF.

J is TRBJ2-7 and V is TRBV4-3. The CDR3 has 14 residues. Per germline, CDR1 LGHNA and CDR2 YSLEER. The CDR3 loop reads CASSQELRSYEQYF.

The J gene is TRBJ2-5, the V gene TRBV11-2. CDR1 and CDR2 (germline): SGHAT, FQNNGV. The CDR3 covers 11 residues. This chain's CDR3 is CASSILLAQYF. Variable domain in full (rest from reference TRBV11-2 and TRBJ2-5): EAGVAQSPRYKIIEKRQSVAFWCNPISGHATLYWYQQILGQGPKLLIQFQNNGVVDDSQLPKDRFSAERLKGVDSTLKIQPAKLEDSAVYLCASSILLAQYFGPGTRLLVL.

J is TRBJ1-6 and V is TRBV7-9; TCRdb gives TRBD1 as the D gene, but with no DNA this cannot be confirmed. Germline V gene sequence: CDR1 SEHNR, CDR2 FQNEAQ (reference sequence). The CDR3 is 14 residues long. This CDR3 reads CASSFPGMYSPLHF.

V usage is TRBV21-1 and J usage is TRBJ2-7; TCRdb proposes TRBD1, but this gene call is untestable without DNA. TRBV21-1 is labeled a pseudogene. The CDR3 loop spans 11 amino acids. Here the CDR3 reads CATPPLYEQYF.